The 12 T cell receptor beta chains below all came from one sample that was sequenced in a study of CD8 T cells in ankylosing spondylitis. MiXCR, run by TCRdb on the 5' RACE reads, gives a single entry per CDR3 protein. This repertoire shows about 240,000 distinct CDR3 sequences, over 8.5% found once; its top ten account for nearly 7%. Specimen: blood, either unsorted or a sorted T cell fraction (not recorded which). These receptors were obtained from a male donor with ankylosing spondylitis or in good health (not recorded which).

This clonotype was observed a few times. The chain recombines TRBV20-1 with TRBJ1-1; D may be TRBD1 (6 bases). This CDR3 is 16 amino acids long. Trimming cost V 0 bases and J 3 bases, with 17 bases left between them. Germline V gene sequence: CDR1 DFQATT, CDR2 SNEGSKA (reference sequence). The CDR3 region has the DNA TGCAGTGCTAGAGATCGGCTGGGAAGGGGGGACACTGAAGCTTTCTTT. Translating it yields CSARDRLGRGDTEAFF.

This clonotype was recorded at least ten times. The chain carries TRBV12-3 or TRBV12-4 and TRBJ1-5; 7 bases fit TRBD1. The CDR3 length is 15 residues. With V trimmed by 3 bases and J by 4 bases, 6 bases remained unmatched. CDR3 sequence: CASSLPQGLNQPQHF. CDR3 nucleotide sequence: TGTGCCAGCAGTTTGCCACAGGGGTTAAATCAGCCCCAGCATTTT.

Many counts were recorded for this clonotype. The V gene is TRBV20-1, the J gene TRBJ2-1; the match to TRBD2 covers 9 bases. Germline loops: CDR1 DFQATT, CDR2 SNEGSKA (reference sequence). The CDR3 totals 14 residues. The CDR3 DNA reads TGCAGCGCCCCGGGCGGGAGGGTCTACAATGAGCAGTTCTTC. This translates into CSAPGGRVYNEQFF.

This clonotype showed up many times. The chain recombines TRBV5-1 with TRBJ2-5; no firm D call. CDR3 length: 13 residues. Germline V lookup: CDR1 SGHRS, CDR2 YFSETQ. V lost 4 bases, J lost 5 bases, and 12 bases lay in between. CDR3 sequence reads: CASSLSLDETQYF. CDR3 DNA: TGCGCCAGCAGCCTCAGCTTGGATGAGACCCAGTACTTC.

V usage is TRBV28 and J usage is TRBJ1-2; D ambiguous. Germline V gives CDR1 MDHEN, CDR2 SYDVKM. This CDR3 has 14 residues. V shed 10 bases and J shed 8 bases, with 23 bases lying between them. The CDR3 is CAILRGNRAGGYTF. CDR3 coding DNA: TGTGCCATCCTCCGGGGTAATCGGGCGGGAGGCTACACCTTC.

The chain is built from TRBV12-3 or TRBV12-4 and TRBJ2-1; D is possibly TRBD2 (6 bases). Trimming removed 5 bases from V and 0 bases from J, with 11 bases in between. This CDR3 is 15 amino acids long. CDR3 region: CASSKPTSSYNEQFF. The CDR3 DNA follows: TGTGCCAGCAGTAAACCGACTAGCTCCTACAATGAGCAGTTCTTC.

The chain has TRBV30 and TRBJ2-7, with 15 nucleotides matching TRBD2. After removal of 2 bases from V and 2 bases from J, the junction contained 16 bases not matched to a gene. CDR3 length: 20 residues. Germline CDR1 and CDR2: GTSNPN and SVGIG (reference sequence). CDR3 sequence (DNA): TGTGCCTGGAGTTCCCCCTTCGGGACTAGCGGGAGGTGGACAACCTACGAGCAGTACTTC. The encoded protein is CAWSSPFGTSGRWTTYEQYF.

The DNA of the CDR3 is TGCGCCAGCAGTGAGTCGATACTAGCGGGAGGCTACGAGCAGTACTTC. It translates to CASSESILAGGYEQYF. The chain recombines TRBV10-2 with TRBJ2-7; 12 bases fit TRBD2. Germline V gives CDR1 WSHSY, CDR2 SAAADI. V lost 0 bases, J lost 3 bases, and 3 bases stayed unmatched. The CDR3 is made up of 16 amino acids.

This clonotype was seen ten or more times. This chain links TRBV5-1 with TRBJ1-2; 7 nucleotides match TRBD1. The germline V gene encodes CDR1 SGHRS and CDR2 YFSETQ. V lost 4 bases to trimming and J lost 4 bases; unmatched junction nucleotides: 10. This CDR3 has 15 residues. The CDR3 nucleotides are TGCGCCAGCAGCGTAAGGGGGCCCGACCTCTATGGCTACACCTTC. This sequence encodes CASSVRGPDLYGYTF.

The rearrangement joins TRBV9 to TRBJ1-2; unclear D gene. V lost 4 bases and J 5 bases, leaving 18 bases between the germline ends. CDR1 is SGDLS, CDR2 YYNGEE, per germline. The CDR3 length is 15 residues. CDR3 protein: CASSLDGSSRYGYTF. For the CDR3, the DNA is TGTGCCAGCAGCCTGGACGGGAGCTCGAGATATGGCTACACCTTC. The entire variable domain, with the rest obtained from reference TRBV9 and TRBJ1-2, is as follows: DSGVTQTPKHLITATGQRVTLRCSPRSGDLSVYWYQQSLDQGLQFLIQYYNGEERAKGNILERFSAQQFPDLHSELNLSSLELGDSALYFCASSLDGSSRYGYTFGSGTRLTVV.

J is TRBJ1-2 and V is TRBV10-3; 8 nucleotides align to TRBD1. With V trimmed by 2 bases and J by 0 bases, 11 bases remained unmatched. This CDR3 has 18 amino acids. The germline gives CDR1 ENHRY, CDR2 SYGVKD. This CDR3 reads CAISESPGRGRANYGYTF. The CDR3 DNA is TGTGCCATCAGTGAGAGCCCGGGCAGGGGGCGAGCTAACTATGGCTACACCTTC.

CDR3 DNA sequence: TGTGCCAGCAGCTCGGGGGCTAACTATGGCTACACCTTC. Protein product: CASSSGANYGYTF. This sequence joins TRBV3-1 and TRBJ1-2; TRBD1 might be the D (5 bases). This CDR3 has 13 residues. Germline lookup yields CDR1 LGHDT and CDR2 YNNKEL (reference sequence). Deletions cut 5 bases from V and 0 bases from J, with 7 bases between.